A single sample gave rise to the 25 T cell receptor beta chains below, sequenced in a study of blood T cell repertoires in COVID-19. Profiling relied on immunoSEQ multiplex PCR, and the TCRdb table lists in-frame clones only, not all of them. The sample has approximately 250,000 clones, 80% to 95% seen once; the top ten hold 2.5% to 3%. The sample comprised PBMCs or T cells enriched from blood (not recorded which). The receptors originated from a man in his forties who had been exposed to COVID-19.

J is TRBJ2-1 and V is TRBV30; 9 nucleotides align to TRBD1. V lost 2 bases to trimming and J lost 4 bases; unmatched junction nucleotides: 9. CDR3 length: 16 residues. CDR1 and CDR2 (germline): GTSNPN, SVGIG (reference sequence). CDR3 nucleotide sequence: TGTGCCTGGAGTAAAATTGGACAGGGGAGTTACAATGAGCAGTTCTTC. Translated, it gives CAWSKIGQGSYNEQFF.

The gene calls are TRBV15 and TRBJ1-2; D is ambiguous. Trimming took off 0 bases at V and 8 bases at J, with 10 bases between the two ends. Germline V gene sequence: CDR1 LNHNV, CDR2 YYDKDF (reference sequence). The CDR3 is made up of 13 amino acids. CDR3 DNA: TGTGCCACCAGCAGAGACCGACTATTCGGCTACACCTTC. Translating gives CATSRDRLFGYTF.

The chain links TRBV28 to TRBJ1-6, with 9 bases that match TRBD1. The CDR3 is 17 amino acids. Germline V gene data show CDR1 as MDHEN and CDR2 as SYDVKM. V gave up 2 bases and J gave up 8 bases; unmatched junction bases: 10. As DNA, the CDR3 is TGTGCCAGCAGTTTAACCAACAGGGGGCTGGTATATTCACCCCTCCACTTT. This codes for CASSLTNRGLVYSPLHF. The full variable domain, in which reference TRBV28 and TRBJ1-6 provide the parts outside the CDR3, is DVKVTQSSRYLVKRTGEKVFLECVQDMDHENMFWYRQDPGLGLRLIYFSYDVKMKEKGDIPEGYSVSREKKERFSLILESASTNQTSMYLCASSLTNRGLVYSPLHFGNGTRLTVT.

The CDR3 DNA reads as TGTGCCAGCAGTTACACTGGCGGGGAAAACGAGCAGTACTTC. Amino acid sequence: CASSYTGGENEQYF. The genes are TRBV6-5 and TRBJ2-7; TRBD2 is a possible D gene (6 bases). This CDR3 region has 14 residues. Germline V gene sequence: CDR1 MNHEY, CDR2 SVGAGI. V lost 2 bases, J lost 5 bases, and 13 bases lay in between.

The V call is TRBV19, the J call TRBJ2-1, with 7 bases that match TRBD1. The CDR3 totals 19 residues. V lost 3 bases and J lost 6; bases outside the gene matches: 20. Looked up from germline, CDR1 is LNHDA and CDR2 is SQIVND (reference sequence). The CDR3 reads CASSMEDRTLSAQFNEQFF. The CDR3 nucleotides are TGTGCCAGTAGTATGGAGGACAGGACACTATCGGCCCAATTCAATGAGCAGTTCTTC.

This chain connects TRBV7-2 to TRBJ1-2; D remains unclear. V gave up 3 bases and J gave up 5 bases, with 10 bases separating them. Germline V lookup: CDR1 SGHTA, CDR2 FQGNSA. The CDR3 runs 13 residues. CDR3 sequence: CASSLADVYGYTF. The CDR3, as DNA: TGTGCCAGCAGCTTGGCAGATGTATATGGCTACACCTTC. The complete variable domain, with remaining parts taken from reference TRBV7-2 and TRBJ1-2, reads GAGVSQSPSNKVTEKGKDVELRCDPISGHTALYWYRQSLGQGLEFLIYFQGNSAPDKSGLPSDRFSAERTGGSVSTLTIQRTQQEDSAVYLCASSLADVYGYTFGSGTRLTVV.

The J gene is TRBJ2-7, the V gene TRBV6-2 or TRBV6-3; D ambiguous. Germline CDR1 is MNHEY and CDR2 is SVGEGT. CDR3 size: 12 residues. The germline V and J ends were trimmed by 0 bases and 3 bases, with 3 bases remaining between them. The CDR3 region has the DNA TGTGCCAGCAGTTACTCTAGCTACGAGCAGTACTTC. Its protein is CASSYSSYEQYF.

The rearrangement uses TRBV18 and TRBJ1-1, with D maybe TRBD1 (6 bases). Germline-derived CDR1 and CDR2 are KGHSH and LQKENI. The V end lost 2 bases, the J end lost 7 bases, and 14 bases lay between the germline ends. This CDR3 contains 14 residues. Written as DNA, the CDR3 is TGTGCCAGCTCACCAATCGGACAGAGATTTGAAGCTTTCTTT. The encoded protein is CASSPIGQRFEAFF.

This chain joins TRBV30 and TRBJ1-2; 9 bases line up with TRBD1. The CDR3 is made up of 14 amino acids. V lost 4 bases to trimming and J lost 8 bases; unmatched junction nucleotides: 11. Per germline, CDR1 GTSNPN and CDR2 SVGIG (reference sequence). Written as DNA, the CDR3 is TGTGCCTGGAATTTCGACAGGGGGTTCGGCGGCTACACCTTC. Amino acids: CAWNFDRGFGGYTF.

The chain couples TRBV5-5 to TRBJ2-7; a weak D match, TRBD1 (6 bases). V was cut by 4 bases and J by 6 bases, with 11 bases left in between. The germline V gene has CDR1 SGHKS and CDR2 YYEKEE (reference sequence). The CDR3 loop spans 12 amino acids. The CDR3 bases are TGTGCCAGCAGCCCAACAGGGAGCGAGCAGTACTTC. This gives the protein CASSPTGSEQYF.

The gene calls are TRBV7-3 and TRBJ2-1, with D perhaps matching TRBD2 (5 bases). V lost 1 base and J 6 bases, leaving 13 bases between the germline ends. Germline CDR1 reads SGHTA; CDR2 reads FQGTGA. The CDR3 spans 15 residues. The CDR3 nucleotides are TGTGCCAGCAGCTTAATCGGAGGCCCTAGCAATGAGCAGTTCTTC. Translating it yields CASSLIGGPSNEQFF.

The rearrangement links TRBV6-5 to TRBJ2-5; possible D gene TRBD1, 6 bases. The germline gives CDR1 MNHEY, CDR2 SVGAGI. The length of the CDR3 is 15 residues. Trimming removed 5 bases at V and 1 base at J, with 14 bases between. The CDR3 here is CASSNDRSLQETQYF. CDR3 bases: TGTGCCAGCAGTAACGACAGGAGCCTCCAAGAGACCCAGTACTTC.

The chain has TRBV28 and TRBJ2-1; 7 nucleotides align to TRBD2. Germline lookup yields CDR1 MDHEN and CDR2 SYDVKM. The CDR3 has 13 amino acids. After removal of 6 bases from V and 6 bases from J, the junction contained 5 bases not matched to a gene. In DNA, the CDR3 is TGTGCCAGCAGGTCTGGACTAGTCAATGAGCAGTTCTTC. Its protein product is CASRSGLVNEQFF.

V is TRBV10-3 and J is TRBJ2-7, with 8 bases aligning to TRBD1. V lost 8 bases and J lost 2; bases outside the gene matches: 5. The germline gives CDR1 ENHRY, CDR2 SYGVKD. The CDR3 is made up of 13 amino acids. CDR3 DNA sequence: TGTGCCATCCGCAGGGGGCATCCCTACGAGCAGTACTTC. Amino acids: CAIRRGHPYEQYF.

A few counts support this clone. In nucleotides, the CDR3 is TGTGCCACCAGTGAGAGGACAGAGCAAGAGACCCAGTACTTC. Amino acids: CATSERTEQETQYF. The chain combines TRBV24-1 with TRBJ2-5; D might be TRBD1 (6 bases). The CDR3 is made up of 14 amino acids. The V and J ends lost 4 bases and 2 bases respectively, with 10 bases between them. Germline assignment: CDR1 KGHDR and CDR2 SFDVKD.

The J gene is TRBJ2-7, the V gene TRBV3-1 (or the pseudogene TRBV3-2); 9 bases agree with TRBD2. Germline loops: CDR1 LGHDT, CDR2 YNNKEL (reference sequence). The CDR3 spans 14 residues. V dropped 3 bases and J dropped 2; count of bases not matched to a gene: 2. In DNA, the CDR3 is TGTGCCAGCAGCCATTTAGCGGGAGCCTACGAGCAGTACTTC. Translation: CASSHLAGAYEQYF.

The V and J genes are TRBV4-1 and TRBJ1-1; D not resolved. The CDR3 totals 13 residues. V dropped 0 bases and J dropped 7 bases, with 9 bases sitting between them. The germline V gene encodes CDR1 MGHRA and CDR2 YSYEKL. The CDR3 protein is CASSQDYLSEAFF. The CDR3 coding sequence is TGCGCCAGCAGCCAAGATTACCTAAGTGAAGCTTTCTTT.

This chain connects TRBV27 to TRBJ2-2, with a possible D match to TRBD2 (5 bases). The CDR3 contains 14 residues. V gave up 3 bases and J gave up 5 bases, with 10 bases separating them. Germline CDR1 and CDR2: MNHEY and SMNVEV (reference sequence). The DNA of the CDR3 is TGTGCCAGCAGTTTTTACGGGGAGACCGGGGAGCTGTTTTTT. This codes for CASSFYGETGELFF.

This chain links TRBV30 with TRBJ2-7, with TRBD2 matching 9 bases. This CDR3 contains 13 residues. V dropped 3 bases and J dropped 7; count of bases not matched to a gene: 7. Germline assignment: CDR1 GTSNPN and CDR2 SVGIG (reference sequence). CDR3 amino acids: CAWSAGGLGEQYF. CDR3 bases: TGTGCCTGGAGCGCGGGAGGGCTTGGAGAGCAGTACTTC. The whole variable domain, filled in from reference TRBV30 and TRBJ2-7, reads SQTIHQWPATLVQPVGSPLSLECTVEGTSNPNLYWYRQAAGRGLQLLFYSVGIGQISSEVPQNLSASRPQDRQFILSSKKLLLSDSGFYLCAWSAGGLGEQYFGPGTRLTVT.

The rearrangement joins TRBV11-2 to TRBJ1-2; D is ambiguous. Trimming took 0 bases from V and 1 from J, leaving 6 bases between them. The CDR3 is 14 residues long. The germline V gene encodes CDR1 SGHAT and CDR2 FQNNGV. The CDR3 loop is CASSLDGLNYGYTF. In DNA, the CDR3 is TGTGCCAGCAGCTTAGATGGGCTTAACTATGGCTACACCTTC.

The chain employs TRBV5-6 and TRBJ2-7; TRBD1 agrees at 8 bases. CDR1 and CDR2 (germline): SGHDT, YYEEEE. The CDR3 length is 14 residues. V trimming: 2 bases; J trimming: 2 bases; junction bases outside the gene matches: 3. CDR3 in amino acids: CASSFGTGAYEQYF. The CDR3 DNA is TGTGCCAGCAGCTTCGGGACAGGAGCCTACGAGCAGTACTTC.

This clone appeared once. The chain links TRBV6-6 to TRBJ1-2; 10 nucleotides align to TRBD1. The germline V gene encodes CDR1 MNHNY and CDR2 SVGAGI (reference sequence). The CDR3 runs 20 residues. V trimming: 6 bases; J trimming: 2 bases; junction bases outside the gene matches: 21. The CDR3 region is CASSALIFRDRGRQNYGYTF. The CDR3 DNA reads TGTGCCAGCAGCGCCCTTATATTCCGGGACAGGGGCCGACAGAACTATGGCTACACCTTC.

The chain links TRBV12-5 to TRBJ2-2; 11 positions match TRBD1. CDR3 length: 16 residues. The V gene end was trimmed by 2 bases and the J gene end by 5 bases; junction bases not matched to a gene: 4. CDR1 LGHNT and CDR2 FRNRAP come from the germline V gene. The CDR3 region is CASGLPDRGQTGELFF. The DNA for the CDR3 is TGTGCTAGTGGTTTGCCGGACAGGGGGCAAACCGGGGAGCTGTTTTTT.

CDR3 sequence (DNA): TGTGCCTGGAGTGACGAGAATTTAAACTATGGCTACACCTTC. The encoded protein is CAWSDENLNYGYTF. The rearrangement joins TRBV30 to TRBJ1-2; D gene unclear. Trimming stripped 1 base from V and 2 bases from J, with 11 bases between. Germline V gene data show CDR1 as GTSNPN and CDR2 as SVGIG (reference sequence). The CDR3 consists of 14 residues.

The chain combines TRBV11-2 with TRBJ1-3; D is possibly TRBD1 (5 bases). Per germline, CDR1 SGHAT and CDR2 FQNNGV. The CDR3 is 15 amino acids. The V gene lost 5 bases and the J gene lost 2 bases, with 13 bases spanning the gap. The CDR3 DNA reads as TGTGCCAGCAGCCCAGCGTGGGGCCCTGGAAACACCATATATTTT. It translates to CASSPAWGPGNTIYF.